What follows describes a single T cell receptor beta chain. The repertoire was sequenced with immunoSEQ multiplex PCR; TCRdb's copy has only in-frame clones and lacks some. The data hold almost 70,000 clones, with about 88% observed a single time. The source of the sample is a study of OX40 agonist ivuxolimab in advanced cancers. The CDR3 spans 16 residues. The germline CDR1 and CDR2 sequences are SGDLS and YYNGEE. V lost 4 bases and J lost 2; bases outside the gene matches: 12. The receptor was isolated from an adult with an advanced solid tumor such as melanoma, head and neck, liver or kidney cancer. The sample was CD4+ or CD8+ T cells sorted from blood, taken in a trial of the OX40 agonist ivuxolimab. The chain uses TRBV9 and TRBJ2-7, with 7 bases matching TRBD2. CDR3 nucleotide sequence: TGTGCCAGCAGCCCCCGTAGCGGGTTTAGCACCTACGAGCAGTACTTC. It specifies CASSPRSGFSTYEQYF.